This T cell receptor (beta chain) was profiled in a study of blood T cell repertoires in COVID-19. At the level of the study: T cells, B-cell-depleted T cells, or PBMCs supplied cDNA or gDNA.

How the authors handled the data: Amplification with reference gene primers provided the estimates of nucleated cell counts. Measured with immunoSEQ multiplex PCR; TCRdb has only the in-frame clones, and not every one. That table supplies the V and J calls and clone size; D and trimming were determined from the DNA. The sample includes 99,000 or so clones, less than 90% of them seen just once. Looked up from germline, CDR1 is SGHVS and CDR2 is FNYEAQ. V was pared by 3 bases and J by 1 base, with 6 bases between. The CDR3 has 13 amino acids. The sample comprised peripheral blood. This clonotype originated in a man over 45 with acute or convalescent COVID-19. The gene calls are TRBV7-6 and TRBJ1-1; no firm D call. CDR3 region: CASSFPWNTEAFF. CDR3 coding DNA: TGTGCCAGCAGCTTCCCGTGGAACACTGAAGCTTTCTTT.